This passage covers 9 T cell receptor beta chains from one sample sequenced in a study of blood T cells in healthy people across ages. Using a J-beta primer mix together with a sample-barcoded 5' primer, a second PCR was run for roughly 7 to 11 cycles. TCRdb ran MiXCR on the 5' RACE reads and lists one entry per CDR3 protein. The table lists approximately 1.5 million distinct CDR3 sequences, around 36% of them singletons. What was sequenced was blood. Receptors originate from a woman in her twenties or thirties in good health.

This sequence joins TRBV25-1 and TRBJ2-1; TRBD1 agrees at 8 bases. The V gene end was trimmed by 7 bases and the J gene end by 8 bases; junction bases not matched to a gene: 7. The CDR3 totals 13 residues. Germline V gene sequence: CDR1 MGHDK, CDR2 SYGVNS. CDR3 sequence reads: CASTTGVRHEQFF. CDR3 coding DNA: TGTGCCAGCACGACAGGGGTCCGACATGAGCAGTTCTTC. The full variable domain, its missing parts supplied by reference TRBV25-1 and TRBJ2-1, is EADIYQTPRYLVIGTGKKITLECSQTMGHDKMYWYQQDPGMELHLIHYSYGVNSTEKGDLSSESTVSRIRTEHFPLTLESARPSHTSQYLCASTTGVRHEQFFGPGTRLTVL.

The chain employs TRBV6-6 and TRBJ2-7; 7 positions agree with TRBD1. Germline-derived CDR1 and CDR2 are MNHNY and SVGAGI (reference sequence). This CDR3 has 15 residues. After removal of 4 bases from V and 2 bases from J, the junction contained 8 bases not matched to a gene. Here the CDR3 reads CASSLDRDSTYEQYF. Here the CDR3 DNA reads TGTGCCAGCAGTTTAGACCGGGACAGTACCTACGAGCAGTACTTC.

The V gene is TRBV7-9, the J gene TRBJ1-4, with D unclear. V dropped 7 bases and J dropped 0 bases, with 12 bases sitting between them. Per the germline V gene, CDR1 is SEHNR and CDR2 is FQNEAQ (reference sequence). CDR3 length: 15 amino acids. CDR3 residues: CASMSWSATNEKLFF. The CDR3 bases are TGTGCCAGCATGTCCTGGTCTGCAACTAATGAAAAACTGTTTTTT.

The V gene is TRBV11-2, the J gene TRBJ2-3; D may be TRBD1 (6 bases). The CDR3 runs to 19 residues. V was shortened by 8 bases and J by 5 bases, with 32 bases between the two germline ends. The V gene's germline CDR1 is SGHAT and CDR2 FQNNGV. The CDR3 bases are TGTGCCAGCTCTACTCAGACCCGGGACACGGCCTGGTACATAGATACGCAGTATTTT. It yields the protein CASSTQTRDTAWYIDTQYF.

This clonotype was found a few times. This sequence joins TRBV15 and TRBJ1-2, with D tentatively TRBD1 (6 bases). CDR3 length: 14 residues. V lost 2 bases to trimming and J lost 5 bases, with 12 bases between them. The germline V gene encodes CDR1 LNHNV and CDR2 YYDKDF (reference sequence). The CDR3 loop is CATSRPDSRYGYTF. The CDR3 DNA reads as TGTGCCACCAGCAGACCGGACAGCCGGTATGGCTACACCTTC.

This chain uses TRBV15 with TRBJ1-2; D is uncertain. This CDR3 is 13 amino acids long. Germline lookup yields CDR1 LNHNV and CDR2 YYDKDF (reference sequence). With 0 bases removed from V and 5 bases from J, the gap between germline ends came to 7 bases. CDR3 sequence (DNA): TGTGCCACCAGCAGAGATTCGTGGTATGGCTACACCTTC. This sequence encodes CATSRDSWYGYTF.

The CDR3: CASSQAQRSTDTQYF. In DNA, the CDR3 is TGCGCCAGCAGCCAAGCGCAGCGGAGCACAGATACGCAGTATTTT. The chain recombines TRBV4-1 with TRBJ2-3; perhaps TRBD2 as D (5 bases). Germline V gene sequence: CDR1 MGHRA, CDR2 YSYEKL. Trimming stripped 1 base from V and 0 bases from J, with 8 bases between. The CDR3 covers 15 residues.

Ten or more counts support this clonotype. CDR3: CASSSGTSGTSYEQYF. The CDR3, as DNA: TGCGCCAGCAGCTCGGGGACTAGCGGGACCTCCTACGAGCAGTACTTC. This rearrangement joins TRBV5-1 to TRBJ2-7; 13 bases map to TRBD2. The trim removed 3 bases at V and 0 bases at J, leaving 3 bases unmatched. Germline V CDR1 and CDR2: SGHRS, YFSETQ. This CDR3 comprises 16 residues.

The table lists this clonotype with a few counts. This chain joins TRBV20-1 and TRBJ2-1, with a weak D call TRBD2 (6 bases). V dropped 6 bases and J dropped 6 bases, with 12 bases sitting between them. Germline loops: CDR1 DFQATT, CDR2 SNEGSKA (reference sequence). There are 12 residues in the CDR3. CDR3 bases: TGCAGTGCCGGGACTTACTCCAATGAGCAGTTCTTC. This gives the protein CSAGTYSNEQFF.